A selection of T cell receptor beta chains follows, all from one sample in a study of blood T cell repertoires in COVID-19. Data came from immunoSEQ multiplex PCR; TCRdb stores just in-frame clones and leaves some out. The sample holds roughly 150,000 clones; about 79% are singletons and the top ten take over 8%. Input material: peripheral blood. All receptors derive from a woman in her 50s with acute or convalescent COVID-19. The conserved cysteine and the conserved F or W are not part of the CDR3 here.

>TRBJ2-3|TRBV7-7
ASSPGTSEADTQY
>TRBJ2-5|TRBV6-2/TRBV6-3
ASSYGSEGRETQY
>TRBJ2-2|TRBV19
ASSILNTGELF
>TRBJ1-2|TRBV19
ASHSDSNYGYT
>TRBJ1-1|TRBV3-1/TRBV3-2
ASSQGFEQDKAF
>TRBJ2-1|TRBV5-1
ASFPRGQGNNEQF
>TRBJ2-1|TRBV10-3
AISQGLEAANEQF
>TRBJ1-1|TRBV3-1/TRBV3-2
ASSQGHRMDQNTEAF
>TRBJ1-4|TRBV4-1
ASSQDPRAGWEKLF
>TRBJ1-2|TRBV28
ASSLDRRGYT
>TRBJ1-6|TRBV27
ASSSGYNSPLH
>TRBJ1-1|TRBV7-2
ASSLYPGKEAF
>TRBJ2-4|TRBV6-2/TRBV6-3
ASSGGTTAKNIQY
>TRBJ2-2|TRBV9
ASSVDAGAANTGELF
>TRBJ1-1|TRBV6-5
ASRDTGTGKTEAF
>TRBJ1-5|TRBV6-5
ASSSFSGTADQPQH
>TRBJ2-7|TRBV24-1
ATSDSAGSYEQY
>TRBJ1-2|TRBV6-5
ASSRGQGRFGYT
>TRBJ1-5|TRBV19
AITPQGHPLYSNQPQH
>TRBJ2-7|TRBV5-1
ASSPRGGRYEQY
>TRBJ1-2|TRBV4-3
ASSQGAPNYGYT
>TRBJ2-1|TRBV6-5
ASSTAGLEGEQF